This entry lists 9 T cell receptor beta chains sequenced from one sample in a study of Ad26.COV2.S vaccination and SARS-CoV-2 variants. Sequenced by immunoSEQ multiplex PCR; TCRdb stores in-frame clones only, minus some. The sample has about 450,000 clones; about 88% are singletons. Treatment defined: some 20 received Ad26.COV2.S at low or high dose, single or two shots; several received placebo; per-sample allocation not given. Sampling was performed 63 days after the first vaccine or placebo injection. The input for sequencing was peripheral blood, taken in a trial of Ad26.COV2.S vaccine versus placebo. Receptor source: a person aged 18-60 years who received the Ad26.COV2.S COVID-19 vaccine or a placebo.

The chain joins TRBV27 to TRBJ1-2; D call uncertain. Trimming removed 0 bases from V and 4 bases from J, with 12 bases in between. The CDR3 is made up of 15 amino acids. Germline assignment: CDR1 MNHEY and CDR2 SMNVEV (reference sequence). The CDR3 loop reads CASSLSGDPSYGYTF. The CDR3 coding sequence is TGTGCCAGCAGTTTATCCGGAGACCCTAGCTATGGCTACACCTTC.

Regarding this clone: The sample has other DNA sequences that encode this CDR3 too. DNA for the CDR3: TGCAGCGTTGAAACAGGGGGAGGTACTGAAGCTTTCTTT. This translates into CSVETGGGTEAFF. The J gene is TRBJ1-1, the V gene TRBV29-1; 8 bases are a match to TRBD1. The CDR3 is 13 residues long. Germline-derived CDR1 and CDR2 are SQVTM and ANQGSEA. Losses at the gene ends were 2 bases for V and 5 bases for J; bases not matched to a gene: 4.

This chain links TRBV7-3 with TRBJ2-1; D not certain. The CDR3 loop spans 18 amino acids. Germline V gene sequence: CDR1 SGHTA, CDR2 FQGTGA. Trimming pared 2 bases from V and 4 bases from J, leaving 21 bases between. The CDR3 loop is CASSLLNPEFAGYNEQFF. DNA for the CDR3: TGTGCCAGCAGCTTATTGAATCCCGAATTCGCAGGTTACAATGAGCAGTTCTTC.

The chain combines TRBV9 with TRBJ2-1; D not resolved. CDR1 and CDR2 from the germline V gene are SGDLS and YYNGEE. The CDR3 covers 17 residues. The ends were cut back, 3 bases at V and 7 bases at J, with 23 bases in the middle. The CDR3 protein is CASSAHLGPYAGNEQFF. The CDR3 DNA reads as TGTGCCAGCAGCGCTCATTTGGGCCCTTACGCCGGGAATGAGCAGTTCTTC.

The CDR3 here is CASSLDPGNGYYEQYV. The CDR3 nucleotides read TGCGCCAGCAGCTTGGATCCGGGAAATGGATACTACGAGCAGTACGTC. The V call is TRBV5-1, the J call TRBJ2-7; perhaps TRBD2 as D (5 bases). The CDR3 runs to 16 residues. Per germline, CDR1 SGHRS and CDR2 YFSETQ. V lost 0 bases to trimming and J lost 3 bases, with 16 bases between them.

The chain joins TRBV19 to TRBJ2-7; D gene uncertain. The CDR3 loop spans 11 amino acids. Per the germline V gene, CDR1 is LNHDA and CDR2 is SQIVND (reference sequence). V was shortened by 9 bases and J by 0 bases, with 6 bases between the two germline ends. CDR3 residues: CASTDSYEQYF. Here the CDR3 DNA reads TGTGCCAGCACGGACTCCTACGAGCAGTACTTC.

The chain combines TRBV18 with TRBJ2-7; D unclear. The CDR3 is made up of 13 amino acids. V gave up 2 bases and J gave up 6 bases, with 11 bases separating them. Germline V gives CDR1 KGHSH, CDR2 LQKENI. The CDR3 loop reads CASSPWISSEQYF. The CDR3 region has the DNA TGTGCCAGCTCACCATGGATAAGTTCCGAGCAGTACTTC.

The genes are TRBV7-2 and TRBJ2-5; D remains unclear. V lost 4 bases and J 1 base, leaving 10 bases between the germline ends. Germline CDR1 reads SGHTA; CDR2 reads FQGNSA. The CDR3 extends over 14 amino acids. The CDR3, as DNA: TGTGCCAGCAGCTCGACGAGCGTCCAAGAGACCCAGTACTTC. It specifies CASSSTSVQETQYF.

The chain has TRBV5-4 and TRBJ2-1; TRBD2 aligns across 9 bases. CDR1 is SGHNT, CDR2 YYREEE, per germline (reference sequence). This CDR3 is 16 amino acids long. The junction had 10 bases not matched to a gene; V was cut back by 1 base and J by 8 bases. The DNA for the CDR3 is TGTGCCAGCAGCTTGCCCGGGACTAGCAAGTCTCATGAGCAGTTCTTC. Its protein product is CASSLPGTSKSHEQFF.